The source of this T cell receptor beta chain is a study of T cells in women clearing cervical HPV infection. Produced via immunoSEQ multiplex PCR; TCRdb's table is partial and in-frame only. The listing records nearly 35,000 clones. In the case of this clone: The CDR3 goes on 3 residues after the read ends, and that part is filled in from the germline J gene.

CDR1 and CDR2 (germline): SGHTA, FQGTGA. Trimming shortened V by 1 base and J by 5 bases, and 14 bases separated the two germline ends. The length of the CDR3 is 15 residues. The chain links TRBV7-3 to TRBJ2-5; D might be TRBD2 (5 bases). The TCR was taken from a woman between 18 and 70 years old with a cervical HPV16 infection that either progressed to CIN3+ or cleared (not recorded which). The material sequenced was blood buffy coat. The CDR3 bases that were read are TGTGCCAGCAGCTTAAATCCGGGGTATGGGGAGACC. Translation gives CASSLNPGYGET. The CDR3 as a whole reads CASSLNPGYGETQYF.